Each of the 10 T cell receptor beta chains below was sequenced from the same sample in a study of vaccination effects on CD4 cells after COVID-19. No antigen has been assigned to these receptors. Antigen-specific CD4+ T cells expanded by the ViraFEST assay with viral peptide pools were then sequenced. The authors isolated CD4+ T cells after about 10 days of culture. According to the study, vaccine recipients showed no prior SARS-CoV-2 infection and negative nucleocapsid antibodies. Profiling relied on immunoSEQ multiplex PCR, and the TCRdb table lists in-frame clones only, not all of them. The sample shows roughly 35,000 clones, around 78% of them seen only once. The sequences come from CD4+ T cells from PBMCs cultured with HCoV-OC43 spike peptides, collected before COVID-19 vaccination. This sample's subset: HCoV-OC43 spike overlapping peptide pool stimulation. The receptors shown here come from a human donor who received a COVID-19 vaccine.

This chain joins TRBV6-1 and TRBJ2-3; D possibly uses TRBD1 or TRBD2 (6 bases each). Per the germline V gene, CDR1 is MNHNS and CDR2 is SASEGT. V shed 1 base and J shed 4 bases, with 9 bases lying between them. The length of the CDR3 is 14 residues. The DNA for the CDR3 is TGTGCCAGCAGTGAAGGGGGGGCCGCAGATACGCAGTATTTT. Amino acid sequence: CASSEGGAADTQYF.

The genes are TRBV2 and TRBJ2-2, with 7 nucleotides matching TRBD1. Germline CDR1 SNHLY, CDR2 FYNNEI. V shed 7 bases, J shed 7 bases, and the junction held 6 bases outside the gene matches. This CDR3 is built from 13 residues. The CDR3, as DNA: TGTGCCAGCAACACCGCAGGGGGCGGGGAGCTGTTTTTT. Translating it yields CASNTAGGGELFF. The full variable domain, completed using reference TRBV2 and TRBJ2-2, is EPEVTQTPSHQVTQMGQEVILRCVPISNHLYFYWYRQILGQKVEFLVSFYNNEISEKSEIFDDQFSVERPDGSNFTLKIRSTKLEDSAMYFCASNTAGGGELFFGEGSRLTVL.

This clone was seen more than once but under ten times. The chain is built from TRBV19 and TRBJ2-7; D gene ambiguous. Germline values: CDR1 LNHDA, CDR2 SQIVND (reference sequence). This CDR3 comprises 15 residues. Trimming left V 6 bases short and J 3 bases short, with 18 bases between. The CDR3: CASSQDRVGYYEQYF. In DNA, the CDR3 is TGTGCCAGTAGCCAAGATCGGGTGGGTTACTACGAGCAGTACTTC.

This rearrangement joins TRBV10-3 to TRBJ1-1; unclear D gene. With 3 bases removed from V and 1 base from J, the gap between germline ends came to 9 bases. CDR3 length: 14 amino acids. CDR1 is ENHRY and CDR2 is SYGVKD in the germline V gene. Here the CDR3 DNA reads TGTGCCATCAGTGAACTGGCGGGGAACACTGAAGCTTTCTTT. Amino acid sequence: CAISELAGNTEAFF.

The chain uses TRBV6-5 and TRBJ2-5; TRBD2 matches 8 bases. With 5 bases clipped from V and 2 bases from J, the junction kept 7 bases outside the gene matches. The germline V gene encodes CDR1 MNHEY and CDR2 SVGAGI. The CDR3 contains 15 residues. CDR3 in DNA: TGTGCCAGCAGTAACCGGGGACTAGGGCAAGAGACCCAGTACTTC. Translation: CASSNRGLGQETQYF.

This clone was seen more than once but under ten times. J is TRBJ2-3 and V is TRBV11-2; no clear D. This CDR3 has 16 residues. Germline V CDR1 and CDR2: SGHAT, FQNNGV. V gave up 2 bases and J gave up 0 bases, with 12 bases separating them. The CDR3 bases are TGTGCCAGCAGCTTAATCCCTGGGCGTAGCACAGATACGCAGTATTTT. Translated, it gives CASSLIPGRSTDTQYF.

The chain carries TRBV5-1 and TRBJ1-2; 7 bases line up with TRBD1. The germline CDR1 and CDR2 sequences are SGHRS and YFSETQ. This CDR3 contains 15 residues. J gave up 3 bases and V 4 bases, and 9 bases lay outside the gene matches. The DNA of the CDR3 is TGCGCCAGCAGCCGCGACAGGGTGTCTGACTATGGCTACACCTTC. As protein: CASSRDRVSDYGYTF.

The chain carries TRBV19 and TRBJ2-1; 9 positions match TRBD2. The germline gives CDR1 LNHDA, CDR2 SQIVND (reference sequence). The CDR3 extends over 15 amino acids. Losses at the gene ends were 1 base for V and 6 bases for J; bases not matched to a gene: 4. The CDR3 loop reads CASSIGGRALNEQFF. CDR3 coding DNA: TGTGCCAGTAGTATAGGCGGGAGGGCCCTCAATGAGCAGTTCTTC.

V and J are TRBV18 and TRBJ1-2; unclear D gene. The CDR3 is 14 residues long. Germline CDR1 and CDR2: KGHSH and LQKENI. Trimming stripped 2 bases from V and 4 bases from J, with 11 bases between. The CDR3: CASSPGPGIYGYTF. CDR3 coding DNA: TGTGCCAGCTCACCAGGGCCAGGTATCTATGGCTACACCTTC.

This clone is categorized as medium-sized (0.01 to 0.1%). Compared with germline, one end of the junction differs, possibly owing to a read error. V is TRBV13 and J is TRBJ2-1; TRBD2 agrees at 11 bases. The CDR3 runs 12 residues. The germline V gene encodes CDR1 PRHDT and CDR2 FYEKMQ (reference sequence). CDR3 sequence (DNA): TGTGCCAGCATCCTTAGCGGGGGGGCTGAGATCTTC. Protein sequence: CASILSGGAEIF.